This T cell receptor (beta chain) was obtained from a study of control samples from healthy donors and cancer patients. Only in-frame clones appear in the TCRdb table, and some are missing; sequencing was by immunoSEQ multiplex PCR. The table lists 150,000 to 200,000 clones, around 89% of them singletons. V gave up 4 bases and J gave up 7 bases; unmatched junction bases: 14. From germline, CDR1 is SGHVS and CDR2 FNYEAQ. CDR3 length equals 18 residues. The TCR originated in a woman in her forties or fifties in good health. The genes are TRBV7-6 and TRBJ2-1, with 12 bases that match TRBD1. The sequenced sample was blood. The CDR3 loop is CASSSLPGGQGAKNEQFF. DNA of the CDR3: TGTGCCAGCAGCTCTCTCCCCGGGGGACAGGGGGCGAAGAATGAGCAGTTCTTC.